The 18 T cell receptor beta chains below all came from one sample that was sequenced in a study of vaccination effects on CD4 cells after COVID-19. These receptors have no identified antigens. Antigen-specific CD4+ T cells were expanded with viral peptide pools in the ViraFEST assay before sequencing. Having been cultured for under twelve days, the cells underwent CD4+ T cell isolation. Vaccine administered to participants consisted of two doses of either BNT162b2 or mRNA-1273. Sequencing was performed with immunoSEQ multiplex PCR; in TCRdb, only in-frame clones are kept and a portion is missing. The sample records more than 50,000 clones, under 85% being singletons. The specimen comprised CD4+ T cells from PBMCs cultured with HCoV-OC43 spike peptides, sampled after COVID-19 vaccination. The subset: HCoV-OC43 spike overlapping peptide pool stimulation. The receptor source for this set is a human donor who received a COVID-19 vaccine.

V gene TRBV18 combines with J gene TRBJ1-1; TRBD1 agrees at 7 bases. V lost 2 bases to trimming and J lost 6 bases; unmatched junction nucleotides: 9. Looked up from germline, CDR1 is KGHSH and CDR2 is LQKENI. The CDR3 runs to 15 residues. Here the CDR3 DNA reads TGTGCCAGCTCACCAACTACAGGGGCGGTCGCTGAAGCTTTCTTT. This encodes CASSPTTGAVAEAFF.

This chain connects TRBV7-2 to TRBJ2-1; D is possibly TRBD1 or TRBD2 (5 bases each). V shed 1 base and J shed 11 bases, with 15 bases lying between them. The CDR3 extends over 14 amino acids. The germline gives CDR1 SGHTA, CDR2 FQGNSA. CDR3 amino acids: CASSLELGVAKQFF. CDR3 DNA sequence: TGTGCCAGCAGCTTAGAGCTGGGGGTGGCGAAGCAGTTCTTC.

The sample holds a few counts of this clone. The rearrangement links TRBV10-3 to TRBJ2-3; 11 nucleotides line up with TRBD2. The CDR3 has 19 residues. With 0 bases clipped from V and 6 bases from J, the junction kept 14 bases outside the gene matches. Per germline, CDR1 ENHRY and CDR2 SYGVKD. CDR3 sequence reads: CAISESTFKTSGVRDTQYF. In DNA form, the CDR3 reads TGTGCCATCAGTGAGTCGACTTTCAAGACTAGCGGGGTGAGGGATACGCAGTATTTT.

This clone was seen more than once but under ten times. V usage is TRBV5-1 and J usage is TRBJ1-1; no clear D. The V and J ends lost 5 bases and 8 bases respectively, with 16 bases between them. The CDR3 contains 13 residues. Germline-derived CDR1 and CDR2 are SGHRS and YFSETQ. Here the CDR3 DNA reads TGCGCCAGCAGGATGGAGGAGGCGGGGGAAGCTTTCTTT. Translating it yields CASRMEEAGEAFF.

The V gene is TRBV7-2, the J gene TRBJ2-5; 8 positions agree with TRBD1. The CDR3 has 14 amino acids. CDR1 is SGHTA and CDR2 is FQGNSA in the germline V gene. V was pared by 3 bases and J by 5 bases, with 5 bases of the junction left unmatched. The CDR3 bases are TGTGCCAGCAGCTTCGACAGGGGAAGGGAGACCCAGTACTTC. It yields the protein CASSFDRGRETQYF.

The chain combines TRBV7-2 with TRBJ1-6, with a weak D call TRBD1 (5 bases). The V end was cut by 1 base, the J end by 6 bases, with 13 bases between. Germline CDR1 is SGHTA and CDR2 is FQGNSA. This CDR3 comprises 16 residues. CDR3 DNA: TGTGCCAGCAGCTTAGTCCGGCAGGGCCCTAATTCACCCCTCCACTTT. Translating gives CASSLVRQGPNSPLHF.

The rearrangement links TRBV28 to TRBJ1-6; possible D gene TRBD1, 5 bases. Trimming left V 3 bases short and J 9 bases short, with 12 bases between. This CDR3 is built from 14 residues. The germline CDR1 and CDR2 sequences are MDHEN and SYDVKM. DNA of the CDR3: TGTGCCAGCAGTTTGTTCCAGGGTGGTTCACCCCTCCACTTT. It translates to CASSLFQGGSPLHF.

This clone occurred a few times. V gene TRBV27 combines with J gene TRBJ2-1, with 11 positions matching TRBD1. The germline gives CDR1 MNHEY, CDR2 SMNVEV (reference sequence). Trimming at V came to 3 bases and at J to 4 bases, leaving 8 bases not matched to a gene. The CDR3 contains 17 residues. This CDR3 is CASSLSRDRGYYNEQFF. The CDR3 nucleotides read TGTGCCAGCAGTTTGTCCCGGGACAGGGGGTATTACAATGAGCAGTTCTTC.

The chain has TRBV19 and TRBJ1-5; 10 bases align to TRBD1. The V and J ends lost 6 bases and 4 bases, in that order; junction bases with no gene match: 9. CDR1 and CDR2 (germline): LNHDA, SQIVND (reference sequence). The CDR3 covers 16 residues. In DNA form, the CDR3 reads TGTGCCAGTAGCCCGACAGGGGGCGAGGGGAATCAGCCCCAGCATTTT. Residues: CASSPTGGEGNQPQHF.

A few counts support this clone. V and J are TRBV21-1 and TRBJ2-7; the table's D call, TRBD1, has no DNA check behind it. TRBV21-1 counts as a pseudogene. The CDR3 has 15 amino acids. The DNA of the CDR3 is TGTGCCAGCAGCAAAGTGGACAGGGGTGCCTACGAGCAGTACGTC. It encodes CASSKVDRGAYEQYV.

The V and J genes are TRBV2 and TRBJ2-1; no clear D gene. Trimming removed 6 bases from V and 6 bases from J, with 9 bases in between. The CDR3 is made up of 12 amino acids. Germline V gives CDR1 SNHLY, CDR2 FYNNEI. DNA of the CDR3: TGTGCCAGCAGCTTCGAGCTCAATGAGCAGTTCTTC. Translation gives CASSFELNEQFF.

The chain recombines TRBV5-1 with TRBJ1-4, with D uncertain. In germline, CDR1 is SGHRS, CDR2 YFSETQ. The CDR3 is made up of 13 amino acids. With 4 bases removed from V and 8 bases from J, the gap between germline ends came to 12 bases. CDR3 loop: CASSPGSGEKLFF. The CDR3 DNA is TGCGCCAGCAGCCCCGGTTCGGGGGAAAAACTGTTTTTT.

The chain carries TRBV18 and TRBJ1-1; possibly TRBD1 for D (6 bases). This CDR3 is built from 14 residues. The V and J ends lost 4 bases and 4 bases respectively, with 13 bases between them. Looked up from germline, CDR1 is KGHSH and CDR2 is LQKENI. The CDR3 is CASSQGGGVTEAFF. The CDR3, as DNA: TGTGCCAGCTCACAAGGGGGAGGTGTCACTGAAGCTTTCTTT.

This clone has a single count. Here the CDR3 DNA reads TGTGCCAGCAGCATCGACAGGCTCACCCTCCACTTT. This gives the protein CASSIDRLTLHF. The chain recombines TRBV5-4 with TRBJ1-6, with D perhaps TRBD1 (6 bases). Germline values: CDR1 SGHNT, CDR2 YYREEE (reference sequence). Trimming stripped 4 bases from V and 14 bases from J, with 13 bases between. CDR3 length: 12 amino acids.

With regard to this clone: Without the conserved terminal phenylalanine or tryptophan, this CDR3 likely stems from a read error. The DNA is left out, because the CDR3 cannot be placed on it with certainty; the CDR3 is given as TCRdb lists it. The gene calls are TRBV7-9 and TRBJ1-1. The CDR3 contains 12 residues when both ends are counted. Germline V CDR1 and CDR2: SEHNR, FQNEAQ (reference sequence). This CDR3 reads CASSLSIDGFQA.

The chain links TRBV18 to TRBJ1-5; D uncertain. CDR1 is KGHSH and CDR2 is LQKENI in the germline V gene. The length of the CDR3 is 15 residues. The V gene lost 3 bases and the J gene lost 3 bases, with 12 bases spanning the gap. The DNA for the CDR3 is TGTGCCAGCTCACCGGGAGGAATTATCAATCAGCCCCAGCATTTT. Amino acids: CASSPGGIINQPQHF.

This rearrangement joins TRBV6-5 to TRBJ2-7; D gene unclear. This CDR3 comprises 13 residues. V lost 0 bases to trimming and J lost 3 bases, with 6 bases between them. Germline V lookup: CDR1 MNHEY, CDR2 SVGAGI. CDR3 amino acids: CASSYSKNYEQYV. The CDR3 DNA follows: TGTGCCAGCAGTTACTCGAAGAACTACGAGCAGTACGTC.

The J gene is TRBJ1-2, the V gene TRBV30; D possibly corresponds to TRBD1 (5 bases). Germline-derived CDR1 and CDR2 are GTSNPN and SVGIG (reference sequence). The CDR3 sequence is 13 residues long. V gave up 3 bases and J gave up 3 bases, with 11 bases separating them. The CDR3 DNA reads TGTGCCTGGAGAGCCGGGACCCACTATGGCTACACCTTC. This codes for CAWRAGTHYGYTF.